The 23 T cell receptor beta chains below were found in one sample sequenced in a study of T cell repertoires in cytomegalovirus infection. TCRdb processed the reads anew with MiXCR; each CDR3 protein has one entry. The sample gives about 100,000 distinct CDR3 sequences, about a quarter of which show up once; approximately 39% is in the top ten. Sample: CD8+ T cells from PBMCs. The source of these receptors is a human donor in good health (CMV status not recorded). Some clones in this sample may be carry-over from other donors' samples.

This sequence joins TRBV19 and TRBJ1-1, with a tentative D call TRBD1 (5 bases). Trimming removed 2 bases from V and 3 bases from J, with 13 bases in between. CDR3 length: 15 amino acids. CDR1 and CDR2 (germline): LNHDA, SQIVND (reference sequence). Here the CDR3 DNA reads TGTGCCAGTAGTATAACGGGGGGGGGGTACACTGAAGCTTTCTTT. Its protein product is CASSITGGGYTEAFF.

The chain has TRBV4-1 and TRBJ2-3; no clear D. V lost 2 bases and J 6 bases, leaving 21 bases between the germline ends. The V gene's germline CDR1 is MGHRA and CDR2 YSYEKL. This CDR3 has 17 residues. This chain's CDR3 is CASSQSPTVVLGDTQYF. In DNA, the CDR3 is TGCGCCAGCAGCCAAAGCCCAACAGTCGTACTTGGGGATACGCAGTATTTT.

This clonotype was seen a handful of times. This chain uses TRBV12-5 with TRBJ2-1, with 7 bases lining up with TRBD2. Trimming removed 1 base from V and 0 bases from J; junction bases left unmatched: 9. The CDR3 is made up of 18 amino acids. Germline V gene data show CDR1 as LGHNT and CDR2 as FRNRAP. The CDR3 spells CASGLDIRGGASYNEQFF. The DNA for the CDR3 is TGTGCTAGTGGTTTGGACATTAGGGGAGGGGCCTCCTACAATGAGCAGTTCTTC.

This clonotype has only one observation. This chain uses TRBV11-2 with TRBJ2-5; TRBD2 aligns across 9 bases. CDR1 and CDR2 from the germline V gene are SGHAT and FQNNGV. The CDR3 has 17 amino acids. V lost 0 bases, J lost 9 bases, and 14 bases stayed unmatched. The CDR3 nucleotides read TGTGCCAGCAGCTTAGATCCAGCGGGAGGACCTATCGTGGCCCAGTACTTC. Its protein product is CASSLDPAGGPIVAQYF.

This clonotype was seen many times. The chain is built from TRBV27 and TRBJ1-1, with D tentatively TRBD1 (5 bases). This CDR3 is 13 amino acids long. Germline lookup yields CDR1 MNHEY and CDR2 SMNVEV (reference sequence). V lost 2 bases, J lost 11 bases, and 15 bases lay in between. The CDR3 sequence is CASSLDQGTKAFF. The CDR3 DNA follows: TGTGCCAGCAGTTTAGATCAGGGAACTAAGGCTTTCTTT.

The chain employs TRBV20-1 and TRBJ1-1, with D perhaps matching TRBD1 (6 bases). This CDR3 spans 13 amino acids. The germline V gene encodes CDR1 DFQATT and CDR2 SNEGSKA (reference sequence). Trimming left V 1 base short and J 1 base short, with 7 bases between. CDR3 DNA: TGCAGTGCTAGAGGGACAGCGAACACTGAAGCTTTCTTT. This translates into CSARGTANTEAFF.

This clonotype appeared many times. The V and J genes are TRBV11-2 and TRBJ1-1; 12 bases align to TRBD1. Germline trimming cut 1 base from V and 3 bases from J; bases unmatched to any gene: 9. Germline loops: CDR1 SGHAT, CDR2 FQNNGV. CDR3 size: 18 residues. CDR3 coding DNA: TGTGCCAGCAGCTTAGGGGACAGGGGGCTGATTAGGGACACTGAAGCTTTCTTT. Amino acid sequence: CASSLGDRGLIRDTEAFF.

This clonotype has at least ten counts. The V gene is TRBV4-1, the J gene TRBJ1-2; D gene unclear. CDR3 length equals 13 residues. Germline assignment: CDR1 MGHRA and CDR2 YSYEKL. V dropped 4 bases and J dropped 5 bases, with 11 bases sitting between them. The CDR3 DNA reads TGCGCCAGCAGCCCAGACGGCAGTTATGGCTACACCTTC. Protein: CASSPDGSYGYTF.

This clonotype was counted between two and nine times. The chain carries TRBV7-2 and TRBJ2-7; D unclear. The germline CDR1 and CDR2 sequences are SGHTA and FQGNSA. The V end lost 2 bases, the J end lost 0 bases, and 5 bases lay between the germline ends. CDR3 length equals 13 residues. CDR3 DNA: TGTGCCAGCAGCTTACCCCTCTCCTACGAGCAGTACTTC. Its translation is CASSLPLSYEQYF.

This clonotype appeared a few times. V and J are TRBV6-2 or TRBV6-3 and TRBJ2-7; tentative D call: TRBD2 (5 bases). CDR1 and CDR2 from the germline V gene are MNHEY and SVGEGT. The V and J ends lost 2 bases and 0 bases respectively, with 11 bases between them. The CDR3 totals 15 residues. DNA for the CDR3: TGTGCCAGCAGTTACCGGGGTACGAGCTCCTACGAGCAGTACTTC. Translated, it gives CASSYRGTSSYEQYF.

This clonotype was counted only a few times. The chain joins TRBV19 to TRBJ1-1; D is unresolved. Germline CDR1 reads LNHDA; CDR2 reads SQIVND (reference sequence). Deletions cut 6 bases from V and 4 bases from J, with 12 bases between. The CDR3 is made up of 13 amino acids. CDR3 DNA: TGTGCCAGTAGCTGGGGAAGTGGCACTGAAGCTTTCTTT. Residues: CASSWGSGTEAFF.

V usage is TRBV29-1 and J usage is TRBJ2-7, with a weak D call TRBD1 (5 bases). The CDR3 covers 12 residues. Trimming shortened V by 3 bases and J by 0 bases, and 6 bases separated the two germline ends. The germline CDR1 and CDR2 sequences are SQVTM and ANQGSEA. The CDR3 bases are TGCAGCGTTGAGACAGACTCCTACGAGCAGTACTTC. Translated: CSVETDSYEQYF.

This clonotype was seen repeatedly, ten times or more. V usage is TRBV28 and J usage is TRBJ2-7; D unclear. Trimming took off 9 bases at V and 0 bases at J, with 12 bases between the two ends. CDR3 length: 13 residues. Per the germline V gene, CDR1 is MDHEN and CDR2 is SYDVKM. This CDR3 is CASSKNLSYEQYF. The CDR3 DNA sequence: TGTGCCAGTTCGAAAAACCTCTCCTACGAGCAGTACTTC.

Only a few counts were recorded for this clonotype. The chain has TRBV14 and TRBJ2-7; 7 bases match TRBD2. Germline-derived CDR1 and CDR2 are SGHDN and FVKESK. The CDR3 is 15 residues long. The V segment lost 2 bases and the J segment 2 bases; nucleotides outside the gene matches: 6. The CDR3 nucleotides are TGTGCCAGCAGCCAAAAACTAGCGTCAACCTACGAGCAGTACTTC. Translation gives CASSQKLASTYEQYF.

The chain is built from TRBV19 and TRBJ2-1; 10 bases agree with TRBD2. Germline V gives CDR1 LNHDA, CDR2 SQIVND (reference sequence). Trimming cost V 5 bases and J 1 base; bases outside gene matches: 2. The CDR3 has 15 residues. The chain's CDR3 is CASSLAGESYNEQFF. As DNA, the CDR3 is TGTGCCAGTAGTCTAGCGGGAGAGTCCTACAATGAGCAGTTCTTC.

This chain links TRBV14 with TRBJ2-7; 8 bases fit TRBD1. Germline lookup yields CDR1 SGHDN and CDR2 FVKESK. Unmatched junction bases numbered 15, after V lost 2 bases and J lost 3 bases. The CDR3 runs 18 residues. CDR3: CASSQQDIGTGLVYEQYF. CDR3 DNA: TGTGCCAGCAGCCAACAAGATATCGGGACAGGTCTCGTCTACGAGCAGTACTTC.

The V call is TRBV29-1, the J call TRBJ2-1, with 9 nucleotides matching TRBD2. With 4 bases clipped from V and 9 bases from J, the junction kept 13 bases outside the gene matches. The CDR3 sequence is 15 residues long. Germline values: CDR1 SQVTM, CDR2 ANQGSEA. The CDR3 loop is CSVVSGGNARGEQFF. The DNA of the CDR3 is TGCAGCGTTGTAAGCGGGGGGAATGCTCGGGGTGAGCAGTTCTTC.

CDR3 protein: CASSLRDGGNQPQHF. CDR3 coding DNA: TGTGCCAGCAGTTTACGCGACGGGGGCAATCAGCCCCAGCATTTT. The V gene is TRBV27, the J gene TRBJ1-5; the D is unclear. The CDR3 length is 15 residues. The V and J ends lost 2 bases and 2 bases respectively, with 10 bases between them. From germline, CDR1 is MNHEY and CDR2 SMNVEV (reference sequence).

Only a few counts were recorded for this clonotype. The chain is built from TRBV20-1 and TRBJ2-5; the match to TRBD2 covers 10 bases. The CDR3 totals 15 residues. Germline CDR1 DFQATT, CDR2 SNEGSKA (reference sequence). The trim removed 1 base at V and 5 bases at J, leaving 7 bases unmatched. CDR3 nucleotides: TGCAGTGCTAGAGTTCTAGCGGGAGTGATGGAGACCCAGTACTTC. Translating it yields CSARVLAGVMETQYF.

This clonotype was detected many times. The chain joins TRBV7-9 to TRBJ2-5; perhaps TRBD2 as D (5 bases). The V end lost 5 bases, the J end lost 5 bases, and 15 bases lay between the germline ends. Per the germline V gene, CDR1 is SEHNR and CDR2 is FQNEAQ (reference sequence). CDR3 length: 14 amino acids. The CDR3 region is CASSPPLGPETQYF. DNA for the CDR3: TGTGCCAGCAGCCCTCCACTAGGTCCCGAGACCCAGTACTTC.

The chain links TRBV10-3 to TRBJ2-1, with TRBD2 matching 8 bases. CDR3 length: 16 amino acids. Germline V gives CDR1 ENHRY, CDR2 SYGVKD. Trimming cost V 4 bases and J 4 bases; bases outside gene matches: 9. DNA of the CDR3: TGTGCCATCAGTGGCCGAAGCGGGAGTTCGTACAATGAGCAGTTCTTC. It encodes CAISGRSGSSYNEQFF.

This clonotype has more than one count but fewer than ten. The rearrangement joins TRBV25-1 to TRBJ2-7, with D possibly matching TRBD1 (6 bases). Germline V gene lookup returns CDR1 MGHDK and CDR2 SYGVNS. CDR3 length equals 16 residues. The V end was cut by 3 bases, the J end by 2 bases, with 17 bases between. The CDR3 DNA reads TGTGCCAGCAGTGATCCAATAAAACAGGGAACCTACGAGCAGTACTTC. Protein product: CASSDPIKQGTYEQYF.

This clonotype was observed a handful of times. The CDR3 protein is CASSLVGATNYGYTF. The CDR3 region has the DNA TGTGCCAGCAGCTTAGTAGGGGCCACCAACTATGGCTACACCTTC. The rearrangement joins TRBV7-9 to TRBJ1-2, with D possibly matching TRBD1 (5 bases). CDR3 length equals 15 residues. Between the trimmed V and J ends, which lost 1 base and 2 bases, there was a span of 11 bases. Germline values: CDR1 SEHNR, CDR2 FQNEAQ (reference sequence).